A selection of T cell receptor beta chains follows, all from one sample in a study of identical twins. TCRdb recomputed calls from the 5' RACE reads with MiXCR, one row per CDR3 protein. The sample shows hundreds of thousands of distinct CDR3 sequences, 10% to 15% of them seen only once. These data also formed part of another study, on yellow fever vaccine responses in identical twins.

The sequencing sample was made of PBMCs. The origin of the receptors is a woman aged 18-29 years in good health. CDR3s include the opening cysteine and the closing phenylalanine or tryptophan. A D gene is named only where the DNA matches it firmly. For some rows the clone size is stated as once, few or many, or as a class when expanded; others skip it.

d_gene,v_gene,abundance,j_gene,CDR3aa,CDR3nt
NA,TRBV20-1,few,TRBJ2-3,CSAMGGSTDTQYF,TGCAGTGCAATGGGAGGTAGCACAGATACGCAGTATTTT
NA,TRBV6-1,NA,TRBJ1-3,CASRSPGLTSGNTIYF,TGTGCCAGCAGATCCCCGGGACTAACCTCTGGAAACACCATATATTTT
NA,TRBV4-1,few,TRBJ2-7,CASSQPPGRTGLFEQYF,TGCGCCAGCAGCCAACCGCCTGGCAGGACGGGTCTGTTCGAGCAGTACTTC
NA,TRBV7-9,few,TRBJ2-1,CASRKEPEQFF,TGTGCCAGCAGAAAGGAGCCGGAGCAGTTCTTC
NA,TRBV12-3/TRBV12-4,NA,TRBJ2-5,CASSLTRVGGTQYF,TGTGCCAGCAGTTTAACTCGAGTCGGTGGGACCCAGTACTTC
NA,TRBV5-8,few,TRBJ1-2,CASNRRRKYGYTF,TGTGCCAGCAACAGACGGCGGAAATATGGCTACACCTTC
NA,TRBV21-1,many,TRBJ1-1,CAVSGEAFF,TGTGCCGTATCCGGTGAAGCTTTCTTT
TRBD1,TRBV29-1,NA,TRBJ2-6,CSVPRTPGQEYSGANVLTF,TGCAGCGTTCCCCGGACACCGGGACAGGAATACTCTGGGGCCAACGTCCTGACTTTC
NA,TRBV19,NA,TRBJ1-1,CASSPRPWGTEAFF,TGTGCCAGTAGTCCCCGACCGTGGGGCACTGAAGCTTTCTTT
NA,TRBV7-2,many,TRBJ2-2,CASSPYIMGGELFF,TGTGCCAGCAGTCCTTACATCATGGGCGGGGAGCTGTTTTTT
NA,TRBV20-1,few,TRBJ1-6,CSAREANSPLHF,TGCAGTGCTCGAGAGGCTAATTCACCCCTCCACTTT
TRBD2,TRBV20-1,few,TRBJ2-5,CSAWTSGRAQETQYF,TGCAGTGCCTGGACTAGCGGGAGGGCCCAAGAGACCCAGTACTTC
NA,TRBV2,NA,TRBJ2-1,CASSEGRGFSYNEQFF,TGTGCCAGCAGTGAAGGAAGGGGTTTCTCCTACAATGAGCAGTTCTTC
TRBD2,TRBV7-2,NA,TRBJ2-5,CASSARLAGVEETQYF,TGTGCCAGCAGCGCCCGCCTTGCGGGAGTCGAAGAGACCCAGTACTTC
NA,TRBV5-1,NA,TRBJ1-4,CASSLSHDGGEKLFF,TGCGCCAGCAGCTTGTCCCACGACGGCGGTGAAAAACTGTTTTTT
TRBD2,TRBV19,NA,TRBJ2-2,CASSIMGLAGPNTGELFF,TGTGCCAGTAGTATAATGGGACTAGCGGGCCCGAACACCGGGGAGCTGTTTTTT
NA,TRBV29-1,few,TRBJ2-7,CSVGTSNHYEQYF,TGCAGCGTTGGTACATCAAATCACTACGAGCAGTACTTC
TRBD2,TRBV11-2,many,TRBJ2-1,CASSLWGGGTRKEQFF,TGTGCCAGCAGCTTGTGGGGCGGGGGGACAAGAAAAGAGCAGTTCTTC
TRBD1,TRBV6-1,NA,TRBJ1-5,CASSEGTGGQPQHF,TGTGCCAGCAGTGAAGGGACAGGGGGACAGCCCCAGCATTTT
TRBD1,TRBV12-3/TRBV12-4,few,TRBJ2-1,CASGETGYTYNEQFF,TGTGCCAGCGGTGAGACAGGGTATACTTACAATGAGCAGTTCTTC
TRBD1,TRBV7-8,NA,TRBJ2-3,CASSLQRQGPSTDTQYF,TGTGCCAGCAGCTTACAAAGACAGGGGCCTAGCACAGATACGCAGTATTTT
NA,TRBV7-9,NA,TRBJ2-1,CASSFSQGRYNEQFF,TGTGCCAGCAGCTTTTCACAGGGTCGGTACAATGAGCAGTTCTTC
NA,TRBV29-1,NA,TRBJ2-1,CSVVASPGHPPGNEQFF,TGCAGCGTTGTCGCCTCACCGGGACACCCCCCTGGGAATGAGCAGTTCTTC
NA,TRBV5-1,few,TRBJ2-7,CASSFGGPPYEQYF,TGCGCCAGCAGCTTCGGCGGGCCTCCCTACGAGCAGTACTTC
NA,TRBV28,NA,TRBJ2-1,CASTPGGNEQFF,TGTGCCAGCACCCCCGGTGGCAATGAGCAGTTCTTC
NA,TRBV28,few,TRBJ1-2,CASSQPRFRGYTF,TGTGCCAGCAGTCAGCCGAGGTTCCGAGGCTACACCTTC
TRBD1,TRBV11-3,few,TRBJ2-7,CASSLLPTGFISEQYF,TGTGCCAGCAGCCTCCTACCGACAGGGTTTATTTCCGAGCAGTACTTC
TRBD1,TRBV28,few,TRBJ1-2,CASRYRGGYTF,TGTGCCAGCAGGTACAGGGGCGGCTACACCTTC
TRBD1,TRBV2,few,TRBJ1-5,CASSEQSWTGTDQPQHF,TGTGCCAGCAGTGAACAATCCTGGACAGGGACCGATCAGCCCCAGCATTTT
TRBD2,TRBV5-1,NA,TRBJ2-5,CASSQSGGPQETQYF,TGCGCCAGCAGCCAAAGCGGGGGCCCACAAGAGACCCAGTACTTC
NA,TRBV20-1,many,TRBJ1-2,CSARRGELSYGYTF,TGCAGTGCAAGACGGGGGGAGTTGAGCTATGGCTACACCTTC
TRBD2,TRBV3-1,NA,TRBJ2-3,CASSPTSGWSADTQYF,TGTGCCAGCAGCCCAACTAGCGGGTGGTCCGCAGATACGCAGTATTTT
NA,TRBV3-1,NA,TRBJ2-3,CASSERTSLDTQYF,TGTGCCAGCAGCGAGCGCACTAGCCTGGATACGCAGTATTTT
NA,TRBV6-1,NA,TRBJ2-7,CASRPIAVLSYEQYF,TGTGCCAGCAGGCCCATAGCGGTTCTCTCCTACGAGCAGTACTTC
TRBD1,TRBV28,few,TRBJ1-3,CASAKQGAAGNTIYF,TGTGCCAGCGCTAAGCAGGGGGCTGCAGGAAACACCATATATTTT
TRBD2,TRBV20-1,NA,TRBJ2-1,CSAREGLAVNEQFF,TGCAGTGCTAGAGAGGGACTAGCAGTCAATGAGCAGTTCTTC
TRBD2,TRBV5-6,NA,TRBJ2-1,CASSPILWARGGRKMYEQFF,TGTGCCAGCAGCCCTATTTTGTGGGCGCGTGGCGGGAGGAAAATGTATGAGCAGTTCTTC
NA,TRBV9,NA,TRBJ2-6,CASSVSAGLSGANVLTF,TGTGCCAGCAGCGTATCTGCAGGCCTCTCTGGGGCCAACGTCCTGACTTTC
TRBD1,TRBV12-3/TRBV12-4,few,TRBJ2-2,CASSLGAGQGAGELFF,TGTGCCAGCAGTCTAGGGGCGGGACAGGGGGCCGGGGAGCTGTTTTTT
NA,TRBV12-3/TRBV12-4,NA,TRBJ2-2,CASSLGHTPGTGELFF,TGTGCCAGCAGTTTAGGACACACCCCGGGCACCGGGGAGCTGTTTTTT
NA,TRBV6-1,NA,TRBJ2-3,CASTRTFSSSTDTQYF,TGTGCCAGCACCCGGACTTTTTCTTCTAGCACAGATACGCAGTATTTT
NA,TRBV6-4,many,TRBJ2-1,CASSDSIGGNEQFF,TGTGCCAGCAGTGACTCCATCGGGGGCAATGAGCAGTTCTTC